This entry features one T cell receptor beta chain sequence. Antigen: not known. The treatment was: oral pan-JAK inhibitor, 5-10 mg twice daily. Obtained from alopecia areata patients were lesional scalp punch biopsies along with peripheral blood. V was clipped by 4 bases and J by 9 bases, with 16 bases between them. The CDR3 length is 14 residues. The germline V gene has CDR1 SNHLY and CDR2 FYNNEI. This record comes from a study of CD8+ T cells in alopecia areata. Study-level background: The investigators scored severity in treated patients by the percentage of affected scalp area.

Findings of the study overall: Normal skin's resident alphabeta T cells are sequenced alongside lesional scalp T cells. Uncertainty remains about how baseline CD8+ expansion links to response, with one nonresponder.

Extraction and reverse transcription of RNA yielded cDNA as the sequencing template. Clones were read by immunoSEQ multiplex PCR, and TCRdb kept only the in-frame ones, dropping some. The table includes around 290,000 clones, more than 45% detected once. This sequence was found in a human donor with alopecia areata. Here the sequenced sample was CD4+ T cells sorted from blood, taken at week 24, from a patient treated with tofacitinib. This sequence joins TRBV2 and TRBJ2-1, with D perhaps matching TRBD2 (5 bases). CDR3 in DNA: TGTGCCAGCAGTGTAAGGCTAGCCCGGGGTGAGCAGTTCTTC. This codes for CASSVRLARGEQFF.